This T cell receptor beta chain was identified in a study of T cell responses to AZD1222 COVID-19 vaccine. V lost 5 bases, J lost 3 bases, and 12 bases stayed unmatched. CDR1 is MDHEN, CDR2 SYDVKM, per germline. The CDR3 spans 16 residues. Study conclusions and caveats: Spike-specific TCR breadth and depth rose after two AZD1222 doses. Regions 160-218 and 743-854 held dominance among vaccine-associated CD4 TCRs, which spanned spike.

Concerning this clone: Its antigen remains unknown.

Assay: immunoSEQ multiplex PCR; the TCRdb copy retains only in-frame clones and omits some. In the table there are 180,000 or so clones, around 90% of which are singletons. This specimen consisted of peripheral blood, obtained 28 days after the second dose of the MenACWY control vaccine. V is TRBV28 and J is TRBJ1-2, with 7 positions matching TRBD1. This receptor was obtained from an adult who received the MenACWY meningococcal vaccine as a control. CDR3 nucleotide sequence: TGTGCCAGCAGTCCCGGGGGGGACAGACAATACTATGGCTACACCTTC. Encoded protein: CASSPGGDRQYYGYTF.